The clone carrying this T cell receptor (beta chain) was seen a handful of times. Its antigen remains unidentified. CDR1 and CDR2 from the germline V gene are SQVTM and ANQGSEA. The CDR3 length is 15 residues. V lost 5 bases and J lost 1; bases outside the gene matches: 9. The sample originates from a study of beta chain features in type 1 diabetes. Investigators reverse transcribed all isolated RNA, so they sequenced expressed TCRB transcripts. Sequenced by immunoSEQ multiplex PCR; TCRdb stores in-frame clones only, minus some. The sample records about 240,000 clones, around 13% being singletons. Study-wide results and limits: Shortening that was moderate but significant affected the TCRB CDR3s of Type 1 diabetes patients in all four CD4+ subsets.

The chain carries TRBV29-1 and TRBJ2-5, with 8 bases that match TRBD2. The sample consisted of naive CD4+ T cells from blood. The source is a man aged 30 to 39 with type 1 diabetes. CDR3 amino acids: CSVSMSGGLQETQYF. The DNA of the CDR3 is TGCAGCGTTTCAATGAGCGGGGGCCTCCAAGAGACCCAGTACTTC.